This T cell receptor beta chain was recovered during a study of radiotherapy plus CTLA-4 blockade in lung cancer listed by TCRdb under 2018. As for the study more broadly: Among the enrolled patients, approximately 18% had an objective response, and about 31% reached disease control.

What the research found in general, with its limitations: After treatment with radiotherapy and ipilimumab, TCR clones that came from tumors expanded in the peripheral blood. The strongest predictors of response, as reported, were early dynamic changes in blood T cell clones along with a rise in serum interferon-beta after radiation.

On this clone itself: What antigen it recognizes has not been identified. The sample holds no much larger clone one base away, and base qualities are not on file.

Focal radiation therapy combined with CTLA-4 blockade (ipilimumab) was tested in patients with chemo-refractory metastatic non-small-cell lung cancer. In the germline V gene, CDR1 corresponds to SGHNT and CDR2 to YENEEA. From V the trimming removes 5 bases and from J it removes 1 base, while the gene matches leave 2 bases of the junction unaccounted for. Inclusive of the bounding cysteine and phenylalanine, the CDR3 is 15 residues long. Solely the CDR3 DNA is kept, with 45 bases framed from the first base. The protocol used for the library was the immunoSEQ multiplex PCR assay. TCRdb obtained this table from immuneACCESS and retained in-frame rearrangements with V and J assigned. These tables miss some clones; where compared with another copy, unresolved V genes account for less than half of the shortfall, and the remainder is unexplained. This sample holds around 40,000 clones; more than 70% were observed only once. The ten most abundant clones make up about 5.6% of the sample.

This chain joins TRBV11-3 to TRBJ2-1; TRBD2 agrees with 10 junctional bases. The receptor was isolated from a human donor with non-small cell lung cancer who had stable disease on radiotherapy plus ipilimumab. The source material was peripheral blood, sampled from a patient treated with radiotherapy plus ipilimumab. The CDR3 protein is CASSPLAGSYNEQFF. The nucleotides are TGTGCCAGCAGCCCACTAGCGGGATCCTACAATGAGCAGTTCTTC.